The 10 T cell receptor beta chains in this list originate from one sample, sequenced in a study of cytomegalovirus exposure and HLA in healthy donors. PCR employed 60 Vbeta and 13 Jbeta primers. Produced via immunoSEQ multiplex PCR; TCRdb's table is partial and in-frame only. The top ten clones hold 2.5% to 3.5% of a sample with around 130,000 clones, 80% of them seen once. The sequenced sample consisted of PBMCs. Receptor source: a male donor in good health and CMV-seronegative.

The V and J genes are TRBV5-1 and TRBJ1-2; D perhaps matches TRBD1 (5 bases). The length of the CDR3 is 16 residues. Germline V lookup: CDR1 SGHRS, CDR2 YFSETQ. Trimming left V 0 bases short and J 7 bases short, with 19 bases between. Written as DNA, the CDR3 is TGCGCCAGCAGCTTGGGGGTCCAGGGAACTATCGGTGGCTACACCTTC. Its translation is CASSLGVQGTIGGYTF. The full variable domain, rest sourced from reference TRBV5-1 and TRBJ1-2, is KAGVTQTPRYLIKTRGQQVTLSCSPISGHRSVSWYQQTPGQGLQFLFEYFSETQRNKGNFPGRFSGRQFSNSRSEMNVSTLELGDSALYLCASSLGVQGTIGGYTFGSGTRLTVV.

The V call is TRBV25-1, the J call TRBJ2-2, with 8 bases fitting TRBD1. This CDR3 has 17 amino acids. V lost 5 bases to trimming and J lost 0 bases; unmatched junction nucleotides: 8. Per the germline V gene, CDR1 is MGHDK and CDR2 is SYGVNS. This chain's CDR3 is CASSKHDRGSNTGELFF. CDR3 DNA sequence: TGTGCCAGCAGTAAACATGACAGGGGTTCGAACACCGGGGAGCTGTTTTTT.

V and J are TRBV10-3 and TRBJ2-1; weak D call: TRBD1 (6 bases). Germline values: CDR1 ENHRY, CDR2 SYGVKD. The CDR3 loop spans 15 amino acids. Trimming pared 10 bases from V and 4 bases from J, leaving 20 bases between. As DNA, the CDR3 is TGTGCCACCACCAGTTTAACAGGGCTTTACAATGAGCAGTTCTTC. Translation gives CATTSLTGLYNEQFF.

CDR3 residues: CASRPLAGPYEQYF. DNA of the CDR3: TGTGCCAGCAGGCCCCTAGCGGGGCCCTACGAGCAGTACTTC. The chain employs TRBV6-5 and TRBJ2-7; 9 bases are shared with TRBD2. The CDR3 has 14 amino acids. Trimming took 6 bases from V and 2 from J; bases not matched to a gene: 5. CDR1 is MNHEY, CDR2 SVGAGI, per germline.

This chain connects TRBV7-2 to TRBJ1-2; D gene unclear. The CDR3 is 12 residues long. V shed 3 bases and J shed 2 bases, with 4 bases lying between them. Germline assignment: CDR1 SGHTA and CDR2 FQGNSA. CDR3 DNA: TGTGCCAGCAGCTTTGAGAACTATGGCTACACCTTC. Translated: CASSFENYGYTF.

The rearrangement links TRBV7-3 to TRBJ2-3, with 7 bases matching TRBD2. The CDR3 covers 14 residues. The V gene end was trimmed by 5 bases and the J gene end by 5 bases; junction bases not matched to a gene: 7. Germline lookup yields CDR1 SGHTA and CDR2 FQGTGA. This CDR3 reads CASSLSGAEDTQYF. The CDR3 DNA is TGTGCCAGCAGCCTGAGCGGGGCGGAAGATACGCAGTATTTT. Full variable domain (missing parts from reference TRBV7-3 and TRBJ2-3): GAGVSQTPSNKVTEKGKYVELRCDPISGHTALYWYRQSLGQGPEFLIYFQGTGAADDSGLPNDRFFAVRPEGSVSTLKIQRTERGDSAVYLCASSLSGAEDTQYFGPGTRLTVL.

The chain uses TRBV6-6 and TRBJ2-2; the D gene is possibly TRBD1 (6 bases). CDR1 and CDR2 from the germline V gene are MNHNY and SVGAGI (reference sequence). Deletions cut 6 bases from V and 5 bases from J, with 10 bases between. The length of the CDR3 is 13 residues. Here the CDR3 reads CASRIDRTGELFF. The CDR3 nucleotides are TGTGCCAGCAGGATAGACAGGACCGGGGAGCTGTTTTTT.

On this clone itself: The junction and the germline gene differ at one end; a read error may be behind it. CDR3 residues: CASTEQGASGANGLTF. The DNA of the CDR3 is TGTGCCAGCACTGAACAAGGGGCCTCTGGGGCCAACGGCCTGACTTTC. The chain carries TRBV6-4 and TRBJ2-6, with D possibly matching TRBD1 (5 bases). The V gene's germline CDR1 is MRHNA and CDR2 SNTAGT. This CDR3 is built from 16 residues.

The chain carries TRBV15 and TRBJ1-4; TRBD1 matches at 9 bases. This CDR3 comprises 15 residues. V lost 1 base, J lost 8 bases, and 5 bases stayed unmatched. Germline assignment: CDR1 LNHNV and CDR2 YYDKDF (reference sequence). CDR3 nucleotides: TGTGCCACCAGCAGAGTGGGACAGGGAGAGGAAAAACTGTTTTTT. Protein: CATSRVGQGEEKLFF.

The rearrangement uses TRBV6-6 and TRBJ2-7; 9 nucleotides line up with TRBD2. From germline, CDR1 is MNHNY and CDR2 SVGAGI (reference sequence). The CDR3 is 15 amino acids. J was trimmed by 6 bases and V by 1 base; bases with no gene match: 7. The CDR3 is CASSYFLAGTGEQYF. CDR3 DNA sequence: TGTGCCAGCAGTTACTTCCTAGCGGGAACCGGCGAGCAGTACTTC.